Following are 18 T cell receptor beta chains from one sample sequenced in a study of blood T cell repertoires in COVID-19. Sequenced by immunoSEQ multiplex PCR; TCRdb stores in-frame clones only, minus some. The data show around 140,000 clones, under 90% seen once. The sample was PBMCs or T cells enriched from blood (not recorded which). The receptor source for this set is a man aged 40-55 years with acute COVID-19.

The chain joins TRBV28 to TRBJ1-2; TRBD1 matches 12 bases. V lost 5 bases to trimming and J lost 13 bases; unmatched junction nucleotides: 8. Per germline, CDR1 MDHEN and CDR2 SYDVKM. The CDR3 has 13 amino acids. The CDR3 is CASSRGQGALFTF. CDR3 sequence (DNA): TGTGCCAGCAGTCGGGGACAGGGGGCACTTTTCACCTTC.

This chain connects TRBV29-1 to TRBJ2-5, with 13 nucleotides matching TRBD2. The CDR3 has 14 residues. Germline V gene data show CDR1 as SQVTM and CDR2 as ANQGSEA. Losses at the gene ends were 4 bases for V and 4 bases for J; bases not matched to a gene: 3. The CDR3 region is CSVGTSGGRETQYF. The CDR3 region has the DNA TGCAGCGTTGGGACTAGCGGGGGACGAGAGACCCAGTACTTC.

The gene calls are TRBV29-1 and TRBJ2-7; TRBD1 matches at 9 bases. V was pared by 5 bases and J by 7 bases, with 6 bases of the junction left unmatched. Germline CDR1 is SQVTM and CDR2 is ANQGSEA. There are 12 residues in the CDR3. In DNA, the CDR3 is TGCAGCGTTCTCGGACAGGGGAGGGAGCAGTACTTC. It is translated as CSVLGQGREQYF.

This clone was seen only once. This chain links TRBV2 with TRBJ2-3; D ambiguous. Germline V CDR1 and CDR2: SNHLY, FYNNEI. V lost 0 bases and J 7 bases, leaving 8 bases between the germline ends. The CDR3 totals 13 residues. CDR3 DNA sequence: TGTGCCAGCAGTGAAGCGCTCGAGAATACGCAGTATTTT. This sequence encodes CASSEALENTQYF.

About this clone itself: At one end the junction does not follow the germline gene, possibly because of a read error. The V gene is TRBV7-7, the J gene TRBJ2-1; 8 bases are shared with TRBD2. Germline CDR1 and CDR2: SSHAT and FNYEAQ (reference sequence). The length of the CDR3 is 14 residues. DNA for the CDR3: TGTGCTAGCAGCTTGACGGGACTAGACAATGAGCAGTTCTTC. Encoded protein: CASSLTGLDNEQFF. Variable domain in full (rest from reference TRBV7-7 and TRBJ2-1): GAGVSQSPRYKVTKRGQDVTLRCDPISSHATLYWYQQALGQGPEFLTYFNYEAQPDKSGLPSDRFSAERPEGSISTLTIQRTEQRDSAMYRCASSLTGLDNEQFFGPGTRLTVL.

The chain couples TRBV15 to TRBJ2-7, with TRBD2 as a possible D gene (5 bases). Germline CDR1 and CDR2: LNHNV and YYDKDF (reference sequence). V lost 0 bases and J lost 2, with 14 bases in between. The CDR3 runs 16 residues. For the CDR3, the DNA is TGTGCCACCAGCAGAGATTCCGGGGATTACCCCTACGAGCAGTACTTC. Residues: CATSRDSGDYPYEQYF.

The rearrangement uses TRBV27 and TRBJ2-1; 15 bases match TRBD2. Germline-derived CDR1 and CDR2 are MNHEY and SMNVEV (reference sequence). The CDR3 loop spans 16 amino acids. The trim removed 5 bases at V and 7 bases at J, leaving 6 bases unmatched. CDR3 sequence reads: CASSPRTSGGANEQFF. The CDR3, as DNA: TGTGCCAGCAGTCCGAGGACTAGCGGGGGGGCAAATGAGCAGTTCTTC.

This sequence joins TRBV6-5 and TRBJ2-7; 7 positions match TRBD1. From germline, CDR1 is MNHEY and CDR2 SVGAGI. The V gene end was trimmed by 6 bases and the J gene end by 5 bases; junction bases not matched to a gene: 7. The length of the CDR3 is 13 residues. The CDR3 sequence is CASRLTGNHEQYF. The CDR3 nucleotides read TGTGCCAGCAGACTGACAGGGAACCACGAGCAGTACTTC.

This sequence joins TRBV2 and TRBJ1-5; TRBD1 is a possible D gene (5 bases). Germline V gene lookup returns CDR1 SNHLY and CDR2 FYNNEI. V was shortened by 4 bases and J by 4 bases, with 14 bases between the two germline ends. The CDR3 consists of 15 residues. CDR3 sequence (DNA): TGTGCCAGCAGTGTAACGGCAGGGAATAATCAGCCCCAGCATTTT. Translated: CASSVTAGNNQPQHF.

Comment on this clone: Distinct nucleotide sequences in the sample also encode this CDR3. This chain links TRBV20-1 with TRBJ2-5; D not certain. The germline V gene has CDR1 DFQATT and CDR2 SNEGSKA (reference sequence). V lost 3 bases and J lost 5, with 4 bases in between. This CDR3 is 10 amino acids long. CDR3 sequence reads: CSASGETQYF. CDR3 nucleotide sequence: TGCAGTGCTAGCGGGGAGACCCAGTACTTC.

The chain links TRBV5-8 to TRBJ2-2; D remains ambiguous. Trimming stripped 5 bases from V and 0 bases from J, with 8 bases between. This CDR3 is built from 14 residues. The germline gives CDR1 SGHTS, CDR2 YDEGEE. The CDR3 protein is CASRALANTGELFF. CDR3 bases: TGTGCCAGCAGGGCATTGGCGAACACCGGGGAGCTGTTTTTT.

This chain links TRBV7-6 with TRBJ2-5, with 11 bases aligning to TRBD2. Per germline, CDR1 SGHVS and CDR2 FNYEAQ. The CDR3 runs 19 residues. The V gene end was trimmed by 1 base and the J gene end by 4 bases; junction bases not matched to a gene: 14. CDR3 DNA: TGTGCCAGCAGCTTAGTAGGGGGGACTAGCGGCAGTTCATCAGAGACCCAGTACTTC. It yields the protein CASSLVGGTSGSSSETQYF.

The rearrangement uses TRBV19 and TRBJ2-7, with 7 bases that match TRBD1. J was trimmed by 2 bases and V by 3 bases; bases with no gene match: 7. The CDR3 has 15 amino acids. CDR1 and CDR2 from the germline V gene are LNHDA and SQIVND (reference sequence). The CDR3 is CASSMVAGGTYEQYF. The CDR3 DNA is TGTGCCAGTAGTATGGTCGCAGGGGGAACCTACGAGCAGTACTTC.

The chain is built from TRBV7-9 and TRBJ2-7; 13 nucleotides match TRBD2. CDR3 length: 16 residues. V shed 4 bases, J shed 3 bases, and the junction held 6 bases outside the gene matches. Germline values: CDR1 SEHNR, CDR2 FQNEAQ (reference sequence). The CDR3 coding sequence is TGTGCCAGCAGCTCGATGGGGACTAGCGGGAACTACGAGCAGTACTTC. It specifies CASSSMGTSGNYEQYF.

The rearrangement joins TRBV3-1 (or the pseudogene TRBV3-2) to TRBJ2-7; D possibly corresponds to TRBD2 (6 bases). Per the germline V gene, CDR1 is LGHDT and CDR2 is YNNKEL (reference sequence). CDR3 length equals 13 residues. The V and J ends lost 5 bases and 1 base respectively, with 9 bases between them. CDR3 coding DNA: TGTGCCAGCAGCTCCCGGGAGTCCTACGAGCAGTACTTC. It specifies CASSSRESYEQYF.

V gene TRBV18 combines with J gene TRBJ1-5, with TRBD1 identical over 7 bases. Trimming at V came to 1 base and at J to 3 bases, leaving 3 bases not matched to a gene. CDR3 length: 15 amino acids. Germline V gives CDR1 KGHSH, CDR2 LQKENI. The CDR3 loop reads CASSPQQGDNQPQHF. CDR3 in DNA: TGTGCCAGCTCACCACAGCAGGGGGACAATCAGCCCCAGCATTTT.

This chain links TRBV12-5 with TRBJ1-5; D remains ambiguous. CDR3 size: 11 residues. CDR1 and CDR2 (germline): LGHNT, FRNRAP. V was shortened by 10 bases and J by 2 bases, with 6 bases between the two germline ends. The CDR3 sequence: CATWRNQPQHF. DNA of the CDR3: TGTGCTACCTGGCGCAATCAGCCCCAGCATTTT.

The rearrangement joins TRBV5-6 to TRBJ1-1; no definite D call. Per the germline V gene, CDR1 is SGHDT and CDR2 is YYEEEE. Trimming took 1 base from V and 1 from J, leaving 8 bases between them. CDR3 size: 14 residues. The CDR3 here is CASSLFSGNTEAFF. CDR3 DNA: TGTGCCAGCAGCTTGTTTTCGGGGAACACTGAAGCTTTCTTT.